The 23 T cell receptor beta chains below all came from one sample that was sequenced in a study of T cells in Graves' hyperthyroidism and ophthalmopathy. Template material for amplifying TCR beta CDR3 regions consisted of RNA transcripts. Carried out on the TCR CDR3, a first-round RT-PCR used the HTBI primer set. TCRdb re-called the multiplex PCR reads with MiXCR, one entry per CDR3 protein. The table records 300,000 to 350,000 distinct CDR3 sequences, 16% of them present only once. The sample comprised blood. All receptors derive from a man aged 30 to 39 with Graves' hyperthyroidism.

This clonotype has a handful of counts. V is TRBV6-1 and J is TRBJ2-2; the match to TRBD1 covers 8 bases. This CDR3 region has 15 residues. V trimming: 7 bases; J trimming: 4 bases; junction bases outside the gene matches: 8. Per the germline V gene, CDR1 is MNHNS and CDR2 is SASEGT. The CDR3 DNA sequence: TGTGCCAGCAACCCGGACAGGGACCGCACCGGGGAGCTGTTTTTT. Its translation is CASNPDRDRTGELFF.

This clonotype was observed at least ten times. DNA for the CDR3: TGTGCCAGCAGTGAAACGACGGGTCCCGCGGGGGAGCAGTACTTC. Protein sequence: CASSETTGPAGEQYF. The chain carries TRBV7-9 and TRBJ2-7; tentatively, D is TRBD2 (6 bases). Germline values: CDR1 SEHNR, CDR2 FQNEAQ (reference sequence). V lost 6 bases and J 7 bases, leaving 22 bases between the germline ends. The CDR3 is 15 residues long.

Ten or more counts support this clonotype. This chain links TRBV5-1 with TRBJ2-1, with D possibly being TRBD1 or TRBD2 (5 bases each). This CDR3 spans 13 amino acids. The germline V gene encodes CDR1 SGHRS and CDR2 YFSETQ. V was pared by 4 bases and J by 8 bases, with 13 bases between. The CDR3 loop reads CASSGSGTDEQFF. The CDR3 nucleotides are TGCGCCAGCAGCGGATCCGGGACCGATGAGCAGTTCTTC.

This chain joins TRBV6-2 or TRBV6-3 and TRBJ1-1; D call uncertain. V was cut by 3 bases and J by 1 base, with 6 bases left in between. CDR1 MNHEY and CDR2 SVGEGT come from the germline V gene. The CDR3 sequence is 13 residues long. The CDR3 region is CASSYNENTEAFF. DNA for the CDR3: TGTGCCAGCAGTTATAACGAGAACACTGAAGCTTTCTTT.

The V and J genes are TRBV19 and TRBJ1-5; a possible D gene is TRBD1 (5 bases). CDR3 size: 16 residues. Germline CDR1 reads LNHDA; CDR2 reads SQIVND (reference sequence). Trimming left V 6 bases short and J 9 bases short, with 24 bases between. In DNA, the CDR3 is TGTGCCAGTAGAAAAACGACGGCGGGGGATCTATGGCCCCAGCATTTT. This encodes CASRKTTAGDLWPQHF.

This chain links TRBV5-4 with TRBJ2-5, with D possibly TRBD2 on 7 matching bases. Trimming stripped 4 bases from V and 4 bases from J, with 14 bases between. There are 14 residues in the CDR3. Germline V gives CDR1 SGHNT, CDR2 YYREEE (reference sequence). The chain's CDR3 is CASSPVGGRETQYF. CDR3 DNA: TGTGCCAGCAGCCCCGTGGGGGGGCGAGAGACCCAGTACTTC.

This clonotype was seen many times. The V and J genes are TRBV28 and TRBJ2-1, with 14 bases matching TRBD2. The CDR3 consists of 15 residues. The junction had 6 bases not matched to a gene; V was cut back by 5 bases and J by 9 bases. The germline gives CDR1 MDHEN, CDR2 SYDVKM. In DNA form, the CDR3 reads TGTGCCAGCAGTACCTCGACTAGCGGGAGGGGTGAGCAGTTCTTC. This gives the protein CASSTSTSGRGEQFF.

This clonotype was counted many times. This sequence joins TRBV18 and TRBJ1-2, with 10 bases fitting TRBD1. Germline V gives CDR1 KGHSH, CDR2 LQKENI. V shed 2 bases, J shed 11 bases, and the junction held 17 bases outside the gene matches. The CDR3 is 17 residues long. The CDR3 is CASSPIGDRGSPIPYTF. CDR3 sequence (DNA): TGTGCCAGCTCACCAATTGGGGACAGGGGCTCCCCCATTCCTTACACCTTC.

This chain joins TRBV6-2 or TRBV6-3 and TRBJ2-3; D possibly matches TRBD1 or TRBD2 (5 bases each). The germline V gene encodes CDR1 MNHEY and CDR2 SVGEGT. Trimming stripped 5 bases from V and 2 bases from J, with 11 bases between. The CDR3 runs to 14 residues. DNA for the CDR3: TGTGCCAGCAGTGGGACCAGCCTCACAGATACGCAGTATTTT. This gives the protein CASSGTSLTDTQYF.

The chain uses TRBV4-1 and TRBJ1-5; D might be TRBD1 (5 bases). This CDR3 has 18 amino acids. Germline V lookup: CDR1 MGHRA, CDR2 YSYEKL. Trimming stripped 1 base from V and 2 bases from J, with 18 bases between. This CDR3 reads CASSQAGGAVVGNQPQHF. DNA for the CDR3: TGCGCCAGCAGCCAAGCGGGTGGGGCGGTCGTCGGCAATCAGCCCCAGCATTTT.

The rearrangement uses TRBV5-1 and TRBJ1-5; D unclear. Germline CDR1 is SGHRS and CDR2 is YFSETQ. With 1 base removed from V and 0 bases from J, the gap between germline ends came to 11 bases. The CDR3 has 16 amino acids. The CDR3, as DNA: TGCGCCAGCAGCTTGAGGCCAGATCATAGCAATCAGCCCCAGCATTTT. Translated, it gives CASSLRPDHSNQPQHF.

This clonotype was observed a handful of times. The chain joins TRBV10-3 to TRBJ2-5, with TRBD2 as a possible D gene (6 bases). V dropped 3 bases and J dropped 5 bases, with 19 bases sitting between them. This CDR3 contains 16 residues. Germline CDR1 and CDR2: ENHRY and SYGVKD. The CDR3, as DNA: TGTGCCATCAGTGACCAGGGACGTCAGAGCGGGGAGACCCAGTACTTC. Translating gives CAISDQGRQSGETQYF.

This clonotype was counted only a few times. The chain has TRBV6-5 and TRBJ1-3; 8 bases fit TRBD1. Germline V gene sequence: CDR1 MNHEY, CDR2 SVGAGI. This CDR3 region has 15 residues. The V gene end was trimmed by 4 bases and the J gene end by 4 bases; junction bases not matched to a gene: 6. CDR3 amino acids: CASSSAWTGGNTIYF. CDR3 nucleotide sequence: TGTGCCAGCAGTTCTGCATGGACAGGGGGAAACACCATATATTTT.

This clonotype appeared once. The chain uses TRBV27 and TRBJ2-7; possible D gene TRBD2, 5 bases. V lost 4 bases and J 3 bases, leaving 13 bases between the germline ends. Germline loops: CDR1 MNHEY, CDR2 SMNVEV (reference sequence). This CDR3 comprises 14 residues. The CDR3, as DNA: TGTGCCAGCAGTTCACTGACAACTAGCTACGAGCAGTACTTC. Translated, it gives CASSSLTTSYEQYF.

This clonotype was seen a handful of times. The V and J genes are TRBV24-1 and TRBJ1-5; 9 bases map to TRBD1. The germline V gene has CDR1 KGHDR and CDR2 SFDVKD. CDR3 length: 17 amino acids. V dropped 4 bases and J dropped 0; count of bases not matched to a gene: 6. CDR3 in amino acids: CATSERDRVYSNQPQHF. CDR3 DNA: TGTGCCACCAGTGAGCGGGACAGGGTTTATAGCAATCAGCCCCAGCATTTT.

This clonotype appeared a few times. The V and J genes are TRBV9 and TRBJ2-7; D is possibly TRBD1 (6 bases). The V end was cut by 4 bases, the J end by 1 base, with 18 bases between. This CDR3 is 16 amino acids long. CDR1 and CDR2 from the germline V gene are SGDLS and YYNGEE. CDR3 nucleotides: TGTGCCAGCAGCCTAGGGCTTCGGGACAATTCCTACGAGCAGTACTTC. Amino acids: CASSLGLRDNSYEQYF.

This clonotype was observed many times. The chain joins TRBV28 to TRBJ1-1, with D hard to call. Per germline, CDR1 MDHEN and CDR2 SYDVKM. The CDR3 covers 15 residues. V lost 5 bases, J lost 0 bases, and 13 bases lay in between. The CDR3 nucleotides are TGTGCCAGCAGTCCGGGCCTCGTAATGAACACTGAAGCTTTCTTT. Protein: CASSPGLVMNTEAFF.

This clonotype has a count of ten or more. The chain is built from TRBV24-1 and TRBJ2-3; D might be TRBD1 (6 bases). Germline V CDR1 and CDR2: KGHDR, SFDVKD. V dropped 5 bases and J dropped 4 bases, with 12 bases sitting between them. The CDR3 is 14 amino acids. The CDR3 DNA reads as TGTGCCACCAGTGTCTCGGACAGTTCAGATACGCAGTATTTT. This codes for CATSVSDSSDTQYF.

Of note for this clonotype: A much larger clone lies a single base off, so this may be a read error. The chain recombines TRBV7-3 with TRBJ2-5; 8 bases map to TRBD2. V lost 1 base, J lost 2 bases, and 3 bases stayed unmatched. The CDR3 covers 15 residues. Germline lookup yields CDR1 SGHTA and CDR2 FQGTGA. The CDR3 coding sequence is TGTGCCAGCAGCTTAAGGGCGGGAGGACAAGAGACCCAGTACTTC. Translated, it gives CASSLRAGGQETQYF.

The chain recombines TRBV29-1 with TRBJ1-4, with 7 bases matching TRBD1. Germline-derived CDR1 and CDR2 are SQVTM and ANQGSEA. The V segment lost 3 bases and the J segment 7 bases; nucleotides outside the gene matches: 2. CDR3 length: 12 residues. The CDR3 here is CSVDRGGEKLFF. As DNA, the CDR3 is TGCAGCGTTGACAGGGGGGGTGAAAAACTGTTTTTT.

This clonotype was picked up many times. The V gene is TRBV3-1, the J gene TRBJ2-1; D unclear. V was clipped by 0 bases and J by 14 bases, with 8 bases between them. CDR1 is LGHDT, CDR2 YNNKEL, per germline (reference sequence). The CDR3 contains 11 residues. CDR3 nucleotide sequence: TGTGCCAGCAGCCAAGATGTTCCCGAGTTCTTC. Translating it yields CASSQDVPEFF.

The V and J genes are TRBV4-1 and TRBJ2-7; 10 positions agree with TRBD1. CDR1 and CDR2 (germline): MGHRA, YSYEKL. Germline trimming cut 3 bases from V and 4 bases from J; bases unmatched to any gene: 9. CDR3 length: 16 amino acids. The CDR3: CASSQRAGTGDYEQYF. CDR3 DNA sequence: TGCGCCAGCAGCCAGAGAGCCGGGACAGGGGATTACGAGCAGTACTTC.

A note on this clonotype: This may be a read error: a much more frequent sequence differs by one nucleotide. The J gene is TRBJ2-1, the V gene TRBV6-1; unclear D gene. The CDR3 extends over 14 amino acids. CDR1 and CDR2 from the germline V gene are MNHNS and SASEGT. Trimming took 5 bases from V and 6 from J, leaving 14 bases between them. This CDR3 is CASSQRMVGNEQFF. Written as DNA, the CDR3 is TGTGCCAGCAGTCAAAGGATGGTGGGCAATGAGCAGTTCTTC.